The T cell receptor (beta chain) under discussion was sequenced for a study of human T cells and chemical hapten exposure (dated by TCRdb to the early 2020s). General notes on the study: Libraries were pooled for sequencing, and per-sample TCR yields varied mainly because of small differences in library volumes within the pool. Peripheral blood TCR repertoire changes were tracked in vivo in alopecia patients during primary and secondary sensitization to the hapten diphenylcyclopropenone (DPC). Each blood RNA sample was used to sequence both TCR alpha and TCR beta chains.

This clonotype came up many times. No antigen is known for it. The sample holds no much larger clone one base away, and base qualities are not on file. Per the germline V gene, SGHRS is the CDR1 and YFSETQ is the CDR2. The CDR3, from cysteine to phenylalanine, totals 14 residues. Only the CDR3 part of the read is kept: 42 bases, read in frame from the first base. Trimming takes 4 bases off V and 5 bases off J; junction bases not matched to a gene: 8. Total RNA was extracted from unfractionated whole blood collected in Tempus Blood RNA tubes. As TCR sequencing controls, five healthy volunteers were used, with blood taken at day 0, 2 weeks and 6 weeks. Receptor libraries were prepared by 5' RACE. Sequencing was performed on an Illumina MiSeq. Library preparation attached unique molecular identifiers to individual cDNA molecules for quantitative, reproducible TCR counting. The original pipeline was this. A median of approximately 100,000 TCRs per sample was observed, with a range of about 20,000 to 750,000. V, J and CDR3 annotation of the TCR reads was carried out using the Decombinator software suite. For PS versus PT1 abundance plots, all samples were subsampled to the same number of TCRs (28,000). TCRs were defined as expanded if absent before sensitization and observed at least eight times at the 2-week time point. TCRdb trimmed public reads at Q25 via fastp, called clones via MiXCR and kept in-frame beta chains. Each record represents a unique CDR3 protein, reported with the most common genes and DNA among its rows. The V and J calls shown here were made by TCRdb, not taken from the authors' results. The table for this sample lists about 140,000 distinct CDR3 sequences; around 4.4% of them were counted only once. Jointly, the top ten make up over 1.2% of the sample.

General study outcomes and caveats: Repeated subsampling changed both the strength of the expansion versus patch-test correlation and the threshold at which that correlation became significant. DPC sensitization did not change how many TCRs were above 1 in 1000 frequency, and no evidence was found of alterations in global repertoire structure.

The chain joins TRBV5-1 to TRBJ1-1, with 7 bases matching TRBD1. The sequence was obtained from a female donor in good health. DNA sequence: TGCGCCAGCAGCGGCAGACAGGGTTATACTGAAGCTTTCTTT. Its protein product is CASSGRQGYTEAFF. Extended through the reference TRBV5-1 and TRBJ1-1 proteins, this CDR3 yields the full variable domain: KAGVTQTPRYLIKTRGQQVTLSCSPISGHRSVSWYQQTPGQGLQFLFEYFSETQRNKGNFPGRFSGRQFSNSRSEMNVSTLELGDSALYLCASSGRQGYTEAFFGQGTRLTVV.